The 12 T cell receptor beta chains listed next were all sequenced from one sample in a study of graft-versus-host responses after intestinal transplantation. Their target antigens are unknown. Assay: immunoSEQ multiplex PCR; the TCRdb copy retains only in-frame clones and omits some. The table includes about 89,000 clones, 75% to 95% detected once. The sample consisted of unstimulated CD4+ T cells sorted from spleen or lymph node cells, taken before intestinal transplant. These receptors were obtained from a human donor who received an intestinal transplant.

This clone showed up just once. The rearrangement joins TRBV19 to TRBJ2-5, with 8 nucleotides matching TRBD1. The V and J ends lost 4 bases and 1 base, in that order; junction bases with no gene match: 5. The CDR3 is made up of 15 amino acids. The germline V gene encodes CDR1 LNHDA and CDR2 SQIVND (reference sequence). The CDR3 region is CASSTGDRSQETQYF. The CDR3 region has the DNA TGTGCCAGTAGTACCGGGGACAGGAGCCAAGAGACCCAGTACTTC.

The V gene is TRBV19, the J gene TRBJ2-7; tentatively, D is TRBD2 (6 bases). The CDR3 is 17 residues long. Germline V gene lookup returns CDR1 LNHDA and CDR2 SQIVND (reference sequence). Trimming removed 4 bases from V and 4 bases from J, with 23 bases in between. In nucleotides, the CDR3 is TGTGCCAGTAGTAACCTCGGGGGACTCAGGGTAAGGTACGAGCAGTACTTC. Its translation is CASSNLGGLRVRYEQYF.

This rearrangement joins TRBV5-6 to TRBJ2-7; 13 nucleotides agree with TRBD2. V gave up 4 bases and J gave up 2 bases; unmatched junction bases: 6. This CDR3 is built from 16 residues. Germline V gene lookup returns CDR1 SGHDT and CDR2 YYEEEE. CDR3 in amino acids: CASSAMGLAGTYEQYF. DNA of the CDR3: TGTGCCAGCAGCGCGATGGGACTAGCGGGGACCTACGAGCAGTACTTC.

The J gene is TRBJ2-7, the V gene TRBV10-1, with D perhaps matching TRBD2 (5 bases). CDR1 WNHNN and CDR2 SYGVQD come from the germline V gene (reference sequence). Trimming took 3 bases from V and 5 from J, leaving 11 bases between them. This CDR3 contains 13 residues. CDR3 protein: CASSEGSSDEQYF. The CDR3 coding sequence is TGCGCCAGCAGTGAAGGGAGTTCAGACGAGCAGTACTTC.

V usage is TRBV5-6 and J usage is TRBJ2-1, with 7 bases that match TRBD2. Germline V gives CDR1 SGHDT, CDR2 YYEEEE. V lost 1 base, J lost 4 bases, and 11 bases stayed unmatched. The CDR3 is 17 amino acids. The CDR3 loop reads CASSLNGPGGRYNEQFF. CDR3 DNA sequence: TGTGCCAGCAGCTTGAACGGTCCGGGGGGTCGTTACAATGAGCAGTTCTTC.

This chain links TRBV6-5 with TRBJ1-6, with a tentative D call TRBD1 (5 bases). Trimming shortened V by 6 bases and J by 5 bases, and 14 bases separated the two germline ends. The CDR3 is made up of 15 amino acids. Looked up from germline, CDR1 is MNHEY and CDR2 is SVGAGI. CDR3 sequence (DNA): TGTGCCAGCAGCCGGGCGACAGCCAATAATTCACCCCTCCACTTT. It codes for CASSRATANNSPLHF.

V and J are TRBV7-2 and TRBJ2-5; TRBD2 matches 8 bases. CDR1 SGHTA and CDR2 FQGNSA come from the germline V gene. The V and J ends lost 5 bases and 2 bases, in that order; junction bases with no gene match: 4. This CDR3 region has 14 residues. CDR3 sequence: CASSVQRGQETQYF. The CDR3 DNA sequence: TGTGCCAGCAGCGTTCAGCGGGGGCAAGAGACCCAGTACTTC.

The chain couples TRBV18 to TRBJ2-1; 9 bases are a match to TRBD1. V was pared by 7 bases and J by 7 bases, with 8 bases of the junction left unmatched. CDR3 length: 14 amino acids. The germline V gene has CDR1 KGHSH and CDR2 LQKENI. In DNA, the CDR3 is TGTGCCAGCTTACAACAGGGGGCGGATAATGAGCAGTTCTTC. This translates into CASLQQGADNEQFF.

The rearrangement links TRBV18 to TRBJ2-7; D possibly corresponds to TRBD2 (5 bases). V dropped 3 bases and J dropped 4 bases, with 13 bases sitting between them. There are 14 residues in the CDR3. Germline V lookup: CDR1 KGHSH, CDR2 LQKENI. The DNA for the CDR3 is TGTGCCAGCTCACCTCGGACTGTCGGATACGAGCAGTACTTC. Translation gives CASSPRTVGYEQYF.

The chain joins TRBV30 to TRBJ1-4; possibly TRBD1 for D (5 bases). This CDR3 is built from 12 residues. Deletions cut 3 bases from V and 8 bases from J, with 10 bases between. Per the germline V gene, CDR1 is GTSNPN and CDR2 is SVGIG (reference sequence). For the CDR3, the DNA is TGTGCCTGGAGGTATAGGGGCGAAAAACTGTTTTTT. It specifies CAWRYRGEKLFF.

This rearrangement joins TRBV7-2 to TRBJ2-7; D is unclear. This CDR3 region has 14 residues. Germline V gene lookup returns CDR1 SGHTA and CDR2 FQGNSA. V shed 4 bases and J shed 0 bases, with 10 bases lying between them. This CDR3 is CASSSPSSSYEQYF. The CDR3 bases are TGTGCCAGCAGCTCGCCCTCCAGCTCCTACGAGCAGTACTTC.

This chain joins TRBV5-4 and TRBJ2-1; 11 bases align to TRBD2. J gave up 6 bases and V 4 bases, and 9 bases lay outside the gene matches. Germline CDR1 and CDR2: SGHNT and YYREEE (reference sequence). This CDR3 contains 16 residues. The CDR3: CASSVGGLAAPNEQFF. As DNA, the CDR3 is TGTGCCAGCAGCGTGGGGGGACTAGCGGCCCCCAATGAGCAGTTCTTC.